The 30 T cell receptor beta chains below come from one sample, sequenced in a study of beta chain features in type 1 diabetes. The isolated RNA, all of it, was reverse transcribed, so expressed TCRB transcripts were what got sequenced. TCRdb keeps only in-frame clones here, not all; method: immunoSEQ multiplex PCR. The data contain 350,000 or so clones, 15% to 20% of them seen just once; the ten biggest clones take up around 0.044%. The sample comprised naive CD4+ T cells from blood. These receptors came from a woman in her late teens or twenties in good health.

CDR3 coding DNA: TGCGCCAGCAGCTTTCGGCTGGGGGGGAACACTGAAGCTTTCTTT. Protein sequence: CASSFRLGGNTEAFF. V gene TRBV5-1 combines with J gene TRBJ1-1, with D possibly matching TRBD1 (5 bases). The CDR3 totals 15 residues. Germline lookup yields CDR1 SGHRS and CDR2 YFSETQ. V shed 2 bases and J shed 1 base, with 12 bases lying between them.

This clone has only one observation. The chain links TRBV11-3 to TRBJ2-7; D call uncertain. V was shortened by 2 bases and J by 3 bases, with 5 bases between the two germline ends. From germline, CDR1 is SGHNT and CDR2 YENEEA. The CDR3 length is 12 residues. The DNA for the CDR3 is TGTGCCAGCAGCTTACGCGGCTACGAGCAGTACTTC. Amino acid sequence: CASSLRGYEQYF.

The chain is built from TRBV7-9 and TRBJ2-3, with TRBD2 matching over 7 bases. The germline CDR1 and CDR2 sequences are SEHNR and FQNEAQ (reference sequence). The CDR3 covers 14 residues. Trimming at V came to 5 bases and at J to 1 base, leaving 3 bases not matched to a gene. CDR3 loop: CASSPRGGTDTQYF. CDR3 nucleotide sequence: TGTGCCAGCAGCCCCCGGGGGGGCACAGATACGCAGTATTTT.

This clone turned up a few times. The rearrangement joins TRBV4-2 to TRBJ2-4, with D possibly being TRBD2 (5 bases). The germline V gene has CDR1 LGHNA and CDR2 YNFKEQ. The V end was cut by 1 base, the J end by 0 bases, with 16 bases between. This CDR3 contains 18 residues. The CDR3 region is CASSQGSVAGLAKNIQYF. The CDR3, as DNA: TGTGCCAGCAGCCAAGGGTCCGTTGCCGGACTAGCCAAAAACATTCAGTACTTC.

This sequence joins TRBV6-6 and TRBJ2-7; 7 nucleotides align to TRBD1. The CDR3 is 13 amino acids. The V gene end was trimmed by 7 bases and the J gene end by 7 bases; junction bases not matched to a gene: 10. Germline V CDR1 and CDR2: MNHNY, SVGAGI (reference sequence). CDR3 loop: CASKMDRPGEQYF. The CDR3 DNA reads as TGTGCCAGCAAAATGGACAGGCCTGGAGAGCAGTACTTC.

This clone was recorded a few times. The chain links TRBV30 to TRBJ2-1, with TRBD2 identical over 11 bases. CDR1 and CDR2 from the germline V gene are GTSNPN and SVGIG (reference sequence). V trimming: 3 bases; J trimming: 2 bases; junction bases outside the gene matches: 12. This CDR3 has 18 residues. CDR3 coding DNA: TGTGCCTGGAGGGCAACAACCCCTAGCGGGGGGACCTACAATGAGCAGTTCTTC. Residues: CAWRATTPSGGTYNEQFF.

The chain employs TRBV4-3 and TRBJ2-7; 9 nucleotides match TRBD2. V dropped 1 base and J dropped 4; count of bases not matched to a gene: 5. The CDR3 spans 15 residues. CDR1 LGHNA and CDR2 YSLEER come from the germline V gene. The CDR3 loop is CASSQVGSGGYEQYF. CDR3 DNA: TGCGCCAGCAGCCAAGTGGGTAGCGGGGGATACGAGCAGTACTTC.

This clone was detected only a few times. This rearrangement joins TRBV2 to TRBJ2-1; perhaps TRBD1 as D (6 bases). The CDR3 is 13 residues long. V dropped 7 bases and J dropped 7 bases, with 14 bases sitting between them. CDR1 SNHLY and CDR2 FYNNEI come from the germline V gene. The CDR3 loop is CASNRVRSNEQFF. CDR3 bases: TGTGCCAGCAACAGGGTCCGAAGTAATGAGCAGTTCTTC.

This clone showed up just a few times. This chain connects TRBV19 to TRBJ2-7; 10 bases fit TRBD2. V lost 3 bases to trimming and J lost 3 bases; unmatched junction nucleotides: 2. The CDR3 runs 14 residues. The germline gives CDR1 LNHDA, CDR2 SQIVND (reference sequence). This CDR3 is CASSMASGGYEQYF. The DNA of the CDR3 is TGTGCCAGTAGTATGGCTAGCGGGGGCTACGAGCAGTACTTC.

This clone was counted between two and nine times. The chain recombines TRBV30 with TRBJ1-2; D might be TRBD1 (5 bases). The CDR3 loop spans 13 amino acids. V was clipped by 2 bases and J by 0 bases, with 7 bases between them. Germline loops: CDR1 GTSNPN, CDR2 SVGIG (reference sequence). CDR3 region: CAWSLQANYGYTF. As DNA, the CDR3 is TGTGCCTGGAGTCTACAGGCTAACTATGGCTACACCTTC.

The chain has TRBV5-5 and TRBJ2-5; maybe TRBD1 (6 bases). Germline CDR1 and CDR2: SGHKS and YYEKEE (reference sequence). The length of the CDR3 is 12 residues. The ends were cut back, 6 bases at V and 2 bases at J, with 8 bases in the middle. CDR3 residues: CASTTGQETQYF. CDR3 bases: TGTGCCAGCACTACAGGGCAAGAGACCCAGTACTTC.

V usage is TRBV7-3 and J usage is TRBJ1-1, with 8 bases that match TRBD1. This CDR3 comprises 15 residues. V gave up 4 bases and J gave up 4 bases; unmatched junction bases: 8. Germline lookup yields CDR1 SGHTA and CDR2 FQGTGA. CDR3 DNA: TGTGCCAGCAGCTCCCCAGGGGGCGGGAGCACTGAAGCTTTCTTT. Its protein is CASSSPGGGSTEAFF. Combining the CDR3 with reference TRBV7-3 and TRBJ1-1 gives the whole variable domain GAGVSQTPSNKVTEKGKYVELRCDPISGHTALYWYRQSLGQGPEFLIYFQGTGAADDSGLPNDRFFAVRPEGSVSTLKIQRTERGDSAVYLCASSSPGGGSTEAFFGQGTRLTVV.

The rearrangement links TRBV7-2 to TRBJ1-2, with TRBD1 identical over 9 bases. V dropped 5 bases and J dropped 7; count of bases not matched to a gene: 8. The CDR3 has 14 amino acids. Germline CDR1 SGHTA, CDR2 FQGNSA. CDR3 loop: CASSPQQGAGGYTF. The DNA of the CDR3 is TGTGCCAGCAGCCCTCAACAGGGGGCTGGTGGCTACACCTTC.

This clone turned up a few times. The CDR3 loop reads CSANTGSRAEKLFF. The CDR3 nucleotides are TGCAGCGCTAATACAGGGAGTCGGGCTGAAAAACTGTTTTTT. V usage is TRBV29-1 and J usage is TRBJ1-4; the D gene is possibly TRBD1 (6 bases). This CDR3 is built from 14 residues. V shed 7 bases and J shed 7 bases, with 19 bases lying between them. The germline V gene has CDR1 SQVTM and CDR2 ANQGSEA.

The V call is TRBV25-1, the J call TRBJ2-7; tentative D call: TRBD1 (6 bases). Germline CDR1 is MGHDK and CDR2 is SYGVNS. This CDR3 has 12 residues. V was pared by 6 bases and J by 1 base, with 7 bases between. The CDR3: CASSGQSYEQYF. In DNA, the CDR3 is TGTGCCAGCAGCGGACAGTCCTACGAGCAGTACTTC.

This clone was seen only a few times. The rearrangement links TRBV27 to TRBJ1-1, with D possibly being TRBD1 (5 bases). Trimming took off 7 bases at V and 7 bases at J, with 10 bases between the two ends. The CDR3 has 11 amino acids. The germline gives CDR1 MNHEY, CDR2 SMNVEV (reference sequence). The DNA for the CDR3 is TGTGCCAGCAAGGGGTACGGTGAAGCTTTCTTT. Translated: CASKGYGEAFF.

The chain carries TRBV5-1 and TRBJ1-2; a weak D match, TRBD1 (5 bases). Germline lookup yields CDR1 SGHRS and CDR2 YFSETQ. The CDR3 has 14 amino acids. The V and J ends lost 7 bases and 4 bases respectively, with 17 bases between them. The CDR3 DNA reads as TGCGCCAGCCGCGTATTGCAGGGAGGCTATGGCTACACCTTC. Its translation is CASRVLQGGYGYTF.

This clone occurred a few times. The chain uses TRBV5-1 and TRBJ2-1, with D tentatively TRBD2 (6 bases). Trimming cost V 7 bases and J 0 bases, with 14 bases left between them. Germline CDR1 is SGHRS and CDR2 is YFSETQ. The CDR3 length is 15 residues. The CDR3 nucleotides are TGCGCCAGCTCCTCGGCGGGGAGCTCCTACAATGAGCAGTTCTTC. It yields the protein CASSSAGSSYNEQFF.

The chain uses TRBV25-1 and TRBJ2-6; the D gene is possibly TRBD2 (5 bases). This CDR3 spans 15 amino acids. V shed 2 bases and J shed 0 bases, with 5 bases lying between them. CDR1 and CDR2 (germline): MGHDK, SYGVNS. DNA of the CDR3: TGTGCCAGCAGTGAAGCGGGCTCTGGGGCCAACGTCCTGACTTTC. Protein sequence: CASSEAGSGANVLTF.

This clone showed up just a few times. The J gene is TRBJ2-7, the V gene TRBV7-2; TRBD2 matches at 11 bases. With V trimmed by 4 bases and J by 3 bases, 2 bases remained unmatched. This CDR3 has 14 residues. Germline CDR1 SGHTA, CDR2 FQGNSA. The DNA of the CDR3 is TGTGCCAGCAGCTCTGGGACTAGCGGCTACGAGCAGTACTTC. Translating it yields CASSSGTSGYEQYF. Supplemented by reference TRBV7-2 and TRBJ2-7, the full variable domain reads GAGVSQSPSNKVTEKGKDVELRCDPISGHTALYWYRQSLGQGLEFLIYFQGNSAPDKSGLPSDRFSAERTGGSVSTLTIQRTQQEDSAVYLCASSSGTSGYEQYFGPGTRLTVT.

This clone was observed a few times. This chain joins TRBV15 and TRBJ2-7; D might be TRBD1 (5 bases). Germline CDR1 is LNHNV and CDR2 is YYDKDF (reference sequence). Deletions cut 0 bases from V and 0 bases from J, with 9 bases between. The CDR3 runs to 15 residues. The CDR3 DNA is TGTGCCACCAGCAGAGACAGGGTCGTCTCCTACGAGCAGTACTTC. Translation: CATSRDRVVSYEQYF.

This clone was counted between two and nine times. The CDR3 DNA sequence: TGCAGCGTCGTGGGTGGACAGGAGGAAGGGACCCAGTACTTC. Translated: CSVVGGQEEGTQYF. The chain employs TRBV29-1 and TRBJ2-5; 7 bases are a match to TRBD1. The CDR3 extends over 14 amino acids. Trimming at V came to 6 bases and at J to 7 bases, leaving 14 bases not matched to a gene. Germline-derived CDR1 and CDR2 are SQVTM and ANQGSEA. The variable domain in full, completed from reference TRBV29-1 and TRBJ2-5, reads SAVISQKPSRDICQRGTSLTIQCQVDSQVTMMFWYRQQPGQSLTLIATANQGSEATYESGFVIDKFPISRPNLTFSTLTVSNMSPEDSSIYLCSVVGGQEEGTQYFGPGTRLLVL.

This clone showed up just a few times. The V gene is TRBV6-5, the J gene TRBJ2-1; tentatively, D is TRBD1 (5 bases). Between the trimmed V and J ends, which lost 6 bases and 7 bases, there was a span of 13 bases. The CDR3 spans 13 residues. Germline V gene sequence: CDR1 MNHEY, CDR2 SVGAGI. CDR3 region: CASSRGQGNEQFF. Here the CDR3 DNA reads TGTGCCAGCAGCCGTGGGCAGGGAAATGAGCAGTTCTTC.

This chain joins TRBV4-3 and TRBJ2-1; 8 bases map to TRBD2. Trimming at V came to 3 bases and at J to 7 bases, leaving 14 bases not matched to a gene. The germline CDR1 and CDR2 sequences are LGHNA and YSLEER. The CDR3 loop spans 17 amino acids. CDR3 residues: CASSHPPGSGGMNEQFF. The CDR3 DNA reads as TGCGCCAGCAGCCACCCCCCCGGGAGCGGGGGAATGAATGAGCAGTTCTTC.

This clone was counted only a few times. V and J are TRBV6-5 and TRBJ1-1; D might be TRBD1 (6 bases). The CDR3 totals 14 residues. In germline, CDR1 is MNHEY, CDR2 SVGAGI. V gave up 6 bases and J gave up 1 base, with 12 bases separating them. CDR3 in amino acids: CASRTGTPNTEAFF. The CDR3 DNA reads TGTGCCAGCAGGACCGGGACACCGAACACTGAAGCTTTCTTT.

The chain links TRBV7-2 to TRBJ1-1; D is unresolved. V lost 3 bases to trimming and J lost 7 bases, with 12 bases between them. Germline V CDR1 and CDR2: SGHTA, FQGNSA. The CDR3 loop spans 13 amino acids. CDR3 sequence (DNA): TGTGCCAGCAGCTTTGATTCTCGGGGTGAAGCTTTCTTT. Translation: CASSFDSRGEAFF.

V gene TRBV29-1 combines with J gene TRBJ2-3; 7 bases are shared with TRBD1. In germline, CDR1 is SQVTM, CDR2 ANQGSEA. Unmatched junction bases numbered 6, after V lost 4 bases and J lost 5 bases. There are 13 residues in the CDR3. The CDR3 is CSVARGRGDTQYF. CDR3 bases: TGCAGCGTTGCTAGGGGGCGAGGAGATACGCAGTATTTT.

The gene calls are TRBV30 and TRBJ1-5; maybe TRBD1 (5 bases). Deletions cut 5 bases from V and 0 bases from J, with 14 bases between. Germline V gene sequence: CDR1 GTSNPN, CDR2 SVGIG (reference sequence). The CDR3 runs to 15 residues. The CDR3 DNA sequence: TGTGCCTGGTCCCGGGCAGGGTATAGCAATCAGCCCCAGCATTTT. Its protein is CAWSRAGYSNQPQHF.

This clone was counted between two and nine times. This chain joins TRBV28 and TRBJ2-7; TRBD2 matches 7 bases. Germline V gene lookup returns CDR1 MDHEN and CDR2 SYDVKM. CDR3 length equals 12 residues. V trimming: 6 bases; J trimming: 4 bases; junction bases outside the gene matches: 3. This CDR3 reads CASRGRVYEQYF. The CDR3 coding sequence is TGTGCCAGCAGGGGGAGGGTGTACGAGCAGTACTTC. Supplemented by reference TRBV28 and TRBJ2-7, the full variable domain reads DVKVTQSSRYLVKRTGEKVFLECVQDMDHENMFWYRQDPGLGLRLIYFSYDVKMKEKGDIPEGYSVSREKKERFSLILESASTNQTSMYLCASRGRVYEQYFGPGTRLTVT.

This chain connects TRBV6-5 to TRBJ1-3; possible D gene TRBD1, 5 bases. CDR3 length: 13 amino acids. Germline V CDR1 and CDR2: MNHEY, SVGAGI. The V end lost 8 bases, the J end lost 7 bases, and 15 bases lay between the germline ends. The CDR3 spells CASRAGSGNTIYF. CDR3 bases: TGTGCCAGCCGGGCAGGGTCAGGGAACACCATATATTTT.